Listed below are T cell receptor beta chains from one sample, sequenced in a study of blood T cell repertoires in COVID-19. Generated by immunoSEQ multiplex PCR, the TCRdb table keeps only in-frame clones and is missing some. The data show 64,000 or so clones, with approximately 79% seen just once and more than 8% held by the top ten. The specimen sequenced was peripheral blood. Receptors originate from a human donor in a cohort sampled during active COVID-19. CDR3s include the opening cysteine and the closing phenylalanine or tryptophan. D genes are given only for firm matches. Size values are once, few and many counts, or a class for expanded clones, and some rows have none.

clone_size,d_call,v_call,j_call,cdr3_nt,cdr3_aa
NA,TRBD1,TRBV29-1,TRBJ2-7,TGCAGCGTTTGGGGACAGGGGAGCCACGAGCAGTACTTC,CSVWGQGSHEQYF
NA,TRBD1,TRBV11-2,TRBJ2-3,TGTGCCAGCAGCCGACTTCCCGGACAGGGATACACAGATACGCAGTATTTT,CASSRLPGQGYTDTQYF
NA,NA,TRBV6-5,TRBJ2-7,TGTGCCAGCAGTATGCGGGACGGGAAAGAGCAGTACTTC,CASSMRDGKEQYF
NA,NA,TRBV6-2/TRBV6-3,TRBJ2-3,TGTGCCAGCAGTCAAGGACAGACCCGCACAGATACGCAGTATTTT,CASSQGQTRTDTQYF
NA,TRBD2,TRBV5-1,TRBJ2-7,TGCGCCAGCAGCGAGGGCGGGACTAGCGCCTACGAGCAGTACTTC,CASSEGGTSAYEQYF
few,TRBD1,TRBV18,TRBJ2-7,TGTGCCAGCTCACCCCGGACAGGGGCCTACGAGCAGTACTTC,CASSPRTGAYEQYF
NA,TRBD2,TRBV9,TRBJ2-1,TGTGCCAGCAGCGCGTCCGGGAGGGAGTCCAATGAGCAGTTCTTC,CASSASGRESNEQFF
few,TRBD1,TRBV4-3,TRBJ1-2,TGCGCCAGCAGCCGCCTTGGGACAGGGGAATCGGATGGCTATGGCTACACCTTC,CASSRLGTGESDGYGYTF
few,NA,TRBV2,TRBJ2-7,TGTGCCAGCAGTGGTTGGGACAACCCCGAGCAGTACTTC,CASSGWDNPEQYF
NA,TRBD2,TRBV6-5,TRBJ2-1,TGTGCCAGCAGTTACGGTCTAGCGGGAAGATACAATGAGCAGTTCTTC,CASSYGLAGRYNEQFF
NA,NA,TRBV15,TRBJ1-1,TGTGCCACCAGCAGGGGAGGGGAAGACAGGAACACTGAAGCTTTCTTT,CATSRGGEDRNTEAFF
NA,TRBD2,TRBV7-9,TRBJ2-2,TGTGCCAGCAGCCCAGGACTAGCGGGCTCTACAAGGGAGCTGTTTTTT,CASSPGLAGSTRELFF
NA,TRBD1,TRBV20-1,TRBJ1-6,TGCAGTGCTAGTCCTGGACAGGGGAGCTCCTATAATTCACCCCTCCACTTT,CSASPGQGSSYNSPLHF
once,TRBD2,TRBV29-1,TRBJ2-3,TGCAGCGTTGAAAAGAGCGGGAGTGGTACGCAGTATTTT,CSVEKSGSGTQYF
NA,TRBD1,TRBV24-1,TRBJ2-7,TGTGCCACCAGTGACGACTCCGGGACAGGGAGGTACGAGCAGTACTTC,CATSDDSGTGRYEQYF
NA,NA,TRBV5-5,TRBJ1-1,TGTGCCAGCAGCTTGCCTCCTACAGGAAAGGTCTTCACTGAAGCTTTCTTT,CASSLPPTGKVFTEAFF
few,NA,TRBV27,TRBJ1-1,TGTGCCAGCAGGCTCGGCAGGCGGGCTTCGGCTGAAGCTTTCTTT,CASRLGRRASAEAFF
few,TRBD2,TRBV6-4,TRBJ2-3,TGTGCCAGCAGTGACGAGGGAGGGAACTCAGATACGCAGTATTTT,CASSDEGGNSDTQYF
once,TRBD2,TRBV30,TRBJ2-7,TGTGCCTGGAGTCTAGCGGGACGTCCGTCCTACGAGCAGTACTTC,CAWSLAGRPSYEQYF
once,TRBD2,TRBV28,TRBJ2-3,TGTGCCAGCAGCGGGAGGGGCACAGATACGCAGTATTTT,CASSGRGTDTQYF